This T cell receptor (beta chain) was sequenced in a study of PD-1 blockade in classical Hodgkin lymphoma. Findings and limits, study-wide: Complete responders entered with baseline diversity on par with newly diagnosed patients, the results showed. By C4D1, diversity of CD4+ TCRs had risen significantly, whereas that of CD8+ TCRs had not.

Trimming took off 6 bases at V and 4 bases at J, with 12 bases between the two ends. The length of the CDR3 is 13 residues. CDR1 is SEHNR, CDR2 FQNEAQ, per germline (reference sequence). Produced via immunoSEQ multiplex PCR; TCRdb's table is partial and in-frame only. The sample carries under 75,000 clones, approximately 90% recorded once. Each patient experienced a relapse that followed autologous stem cell transplantation, and brentuximab vedotin exposure varied. Best responses included complete response and partial response; otherwise, the best response was progressive disease. A word on this clone: Its specificity is not known.

This sequence originates from a human donor with classical Hodgkin lymphoma. V usage is TRBV7-9 and J usage is TRBJ1-1; TRBD1 is a possible D gene (5 bases). The sequencing here drew on peripheral blood mononuclear cells (PBMCs), taken before the second cycle of nivolumab. CDR3 nucleotides: TGTGCCAGCAGTCTCTCCGGGGGCACTGAAGCTTTCTTT. Amino acid sequence: CASSLSGGTEAFF.